Sequencing of this T cell receptor (beta chain) was carried out in a study of Ad26.COV2.S vaccination and SARS-CoV-2 variants. This CDR3 contains 13 residues. Trimming cost V 1 base and J 7 bases, with 11 bases left between them. Per germline, CDR1 SGDLS and CDR2 YYNGEE. General study findings and limits: Using TCR breadth and depth analyses may have led to underestimated total T cell responses.

As for treatment: around 19 received Ad26.COV2.S at low or high dose, single or two shots; roughly five received placebo; per-sample allocation not given. Sampling happened 63 days after the first vaccine or placebo injection. Of note for this clone: Its specificity is unknown.

TCRdb's table, derived via immunoSEQ multiplex PCR, lists solely in-frame clones and lacks some. The sample includes a few hundred thousand clones, roughly 88% of them seen just once. The TCR sequence derives from a person aged 18-60 years who received the Ad26.COV2.S COVID-19 vaccine or a placebo. V gene TRBV9 combines with J gene TRBJ1-1; TRBD1 is a possible D gene (5 bases). Sequenced here: peripheral blood, sampled in a trial of Ad26.COV2.S vaccine versus placebo. CDR3: CASSVWDLDEAFF. The CDR3 DNA reads as TGTGCCAGCAGCGTATGGGACCTCGATGAAGCTTTCTTT.